The entry below describes one T cell receptor beta chain. The data belong to a study of T cells in Graves' hyperthyroidism and ophthalmopathy. The investigators amplified TCR beta CDR3 regions from RNA transcripts. Using the HTBI primer set, a first-round RT-PCR was run on the TCR CDR3. TCRdb reprocessed the multiplex PCR reads via MiXCR and lists one record per CDR3 protein. Of 600,000 or so distinct CDR3 sequences in the sample, approximately 14% are singletons; the top ten hold 6.5% to 9%. This CDR3 has 16 residues. Germline V gene data show CDR1 as DFQATT and CDR2 as SNEGSKA (reference sequence). V lost 5 bases to trimming and J lost 3 bases; unmatched junction nucleotides: 9.

This chain links TRBV20-1 with TRBJ1-4; 10 nucleotides line up with TRBD1. The clonotype comes from a woman aged 18-29 years with Graves' ophthalmopathy. Sequenced input: blood. CDR3 amino acids: CSASPGTGVSNEKLFF. The CDR3 DNA reads TGCAGTGCTTCCCCCGGGACAGGGGTCTCTAATGAAAAACTGTTTTTT.